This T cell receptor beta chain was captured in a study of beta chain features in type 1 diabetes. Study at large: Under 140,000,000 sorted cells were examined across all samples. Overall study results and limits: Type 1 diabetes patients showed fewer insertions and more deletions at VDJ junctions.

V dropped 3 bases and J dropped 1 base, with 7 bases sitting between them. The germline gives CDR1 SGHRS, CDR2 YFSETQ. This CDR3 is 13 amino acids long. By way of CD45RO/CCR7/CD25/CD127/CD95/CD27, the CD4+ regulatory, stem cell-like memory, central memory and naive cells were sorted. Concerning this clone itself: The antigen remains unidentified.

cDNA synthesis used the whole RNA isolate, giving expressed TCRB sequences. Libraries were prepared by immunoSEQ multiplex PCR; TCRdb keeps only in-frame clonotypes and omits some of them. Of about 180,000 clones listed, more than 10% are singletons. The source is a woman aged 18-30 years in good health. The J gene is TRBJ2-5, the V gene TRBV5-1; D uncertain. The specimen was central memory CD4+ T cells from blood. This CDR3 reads CASSSGFQETQYF. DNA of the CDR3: TGCGCCAGCAGCTCCGGGTTCCAAGAGACCCAGTACTTC.